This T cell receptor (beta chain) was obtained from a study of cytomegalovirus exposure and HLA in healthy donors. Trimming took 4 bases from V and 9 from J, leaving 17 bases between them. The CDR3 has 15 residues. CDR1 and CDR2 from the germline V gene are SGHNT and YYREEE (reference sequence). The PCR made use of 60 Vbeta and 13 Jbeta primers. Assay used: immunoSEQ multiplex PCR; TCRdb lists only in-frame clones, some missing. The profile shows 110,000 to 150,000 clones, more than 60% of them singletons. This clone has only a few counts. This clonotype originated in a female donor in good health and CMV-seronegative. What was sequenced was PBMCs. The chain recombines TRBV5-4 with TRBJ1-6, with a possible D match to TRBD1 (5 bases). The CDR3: CASSLYRITSSPLHF. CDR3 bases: TGTGCCAGCAGCCTGTACAGGATAACGAGTTCACCCCTCCACTTT.